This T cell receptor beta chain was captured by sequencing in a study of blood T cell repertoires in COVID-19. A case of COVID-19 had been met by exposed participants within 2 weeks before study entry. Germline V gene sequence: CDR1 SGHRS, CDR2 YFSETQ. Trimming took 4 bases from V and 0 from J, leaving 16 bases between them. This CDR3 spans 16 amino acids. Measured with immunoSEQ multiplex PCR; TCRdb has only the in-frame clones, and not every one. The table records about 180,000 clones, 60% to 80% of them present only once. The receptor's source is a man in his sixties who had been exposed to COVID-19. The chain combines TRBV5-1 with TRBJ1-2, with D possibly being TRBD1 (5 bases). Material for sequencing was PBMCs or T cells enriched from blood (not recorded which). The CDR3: CASSPWTGLTNYGYTF. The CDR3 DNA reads TGCGCCAGCAGCCCTTGGACGGGACTAACTAACTATGGCTACACCTTC.